A selection of T cell receptor beta chains follows, all from one sample in a study of shared clonotypes between healthy human individuals. The assay was immunoSEQ multiplex PCR, and TCRdb's table has in-frame clones only and misses some. In the table there are a few million clones, around nine tenths of which are singletons. The sample was naive CD4+ T cells sorted from blood. Every receptor here comes from a man younger than 35 in good health. Each CDR3 is given with its conserved first and last residue. D genes are given only for firm matches. The listing skips clone size in some rows; elsewhere it reads once, few, many or a size class.

abundance,j_gene,d_gene,v_gene,CDR3nt,CDR3aa
.,TRBJ1-2,.,TRBV2,TGTGCCAGCTCAAGACAAAACTATGGCTACACCTTC,CASSRQNYGYTF
.,TRBJ2-5,.,TRBV27,TGTGCCAGCAGTTCAAGGCGCGGGGCTACCCGAGAAGAGACCCAGTACTTC,CASSSRRGATREETQYF
once,TRBJ2-7,.,TRBV7-7,TGTGCTAGCAGCTTAGGGATAAGTGTTTACGAGCAGTACTTC,CASSLGISVYEQYF
.,TRBJ2-1,TRBD2,TRBV5-1,TGCGCCAGCAGCTTACTAGCGGGGGGGTTAGGAGCGTACAATGAGCAGTTCTTC,CASSLLAGGLGAYNEQFF
.,TRBJ2-7,TRBD1,TRBV6-6,TGTGCCAGCAGTCCCGGACAGGGTTATAACGAGCAGTACTTC,CASSPGQGYNEQYF
.,TRBJ2-4,.,TRBV6-5,TGTGCCAGCAATGGAGACCGTGACAAAAACATTCAGTACTTC,CASNGDRDKNIQYF
.,TRBJ2-2,.,TRBV19,TGTGCCAGTAGTATAGGATCGAACACCGGGGAGCTGTTTTTT,CASSIGSNTGELFF
.,TRBJ1-2,.,TRBV10-3,TGTGCCACCGAGGACGGAGCTAACTATGGCTACACCTTC,CATEDGANYGYTF
once,TRBJ1-4,TRBD1,TRBV11-2,TGTGCCAGCAGCTCGACAGGGAAAAAGGCAACTAATGAAAAACTGTTTTTT,CASSSTGKKATNEKLFF
.,TRBJ1-2,.,TRBV19,TGTGCCAGTAGTGACAGAAACTATGGCTACACCTTC,CASSDRNYGYTF
.,TRBJ2-5,TRBD2,TRBV10-3,TGTGCCATCAGGGCTAGCGGGAGGGTTGAGACCCAGTACTTC,CAIRASGRVETQYF